This TCR beta chain was obtained from a study of cytomegalovirus exposure and HLA in healthy donors. As for the study in general: The 120 validation repertoires used the same platform as the 550 to 850 first-cohort repertoires (as reported by a later analysis). Notes on the study in general: Reportedly, diagnosis of cytomegalovirus status by the classifier showed high specificity and sensitivity. TCR beta chains numbering some 160 were designated cytomegalovirus-associated.

A note on this clone: No antigen is known for it.

Among the 120 or so subjects of the validation cohort, separate from the 666-subject first cohort, were the donors. The data were produced by immunoSEQ multiplex PCR, yet TCRdb's version contains in-frame clones alone and is incomplete. This sample has 150,000 or so clones, with about 94% found just once. This CDR3 has 15 residues. The V gene end was trimmed by 5 bases and the J gene end by 9 bases; junction bases not matched to a gene: 6. The germline V gene has CDR1 LGHNT and CDR2 FRNRAP. The chain has TRBV12-5 and TRBJ2-1; 14 bases are shared with TRBD2. The clonotype originates from a man between 18 and 35 years old in good health and CMV-seropositive. The sample was PBMCs. CDR3 bases: TGTGCTAGTGGTCCGGGACTAGCGGGAGTCCCTGAGCAGTTCTTC. Translated: CASGPGLAGVPEQFF.